One T cell receptor (beta chain) is described in this entry. The sample originates from a study of T-cell reconstitution after alpha-beta-depleted transplantation in children. Unique molecular identifiers were incorporated into the prepared TCRbeta library. TCRdb re-analysed the PCR reads in MiXCR, keeping a single row per CDR3 protein. The top ten clones hold 3.3% of a sample with hundreds of thousands of distinct CDR3 sequences, around 18% of them seen once. CDR3 length: 15 amino acids. Germline trimming cut 4 bases from V and 1 base from J; bases unmatched to any gene: 5. Germline-derived CDR1 and CDR2 are MNHEY and SVGAGI.

Sequenced here: PBMCs from the stem cell graft donor, sampled from the stem cell graft. This chain connects TRBV6-5 to TRBJ2-5, with TRBD1 matching over 8 bases. This sequence originates from a human donor who donated a stem cell graft to a child with acute lymphoblastic leukemia. As DNA, the CDR3 is TGTGCCAGCAGTTGGGGACAGGCGACCCAAGAGACCCAGTACTTC. Protein sequence: CASSWGQATQETQYF.